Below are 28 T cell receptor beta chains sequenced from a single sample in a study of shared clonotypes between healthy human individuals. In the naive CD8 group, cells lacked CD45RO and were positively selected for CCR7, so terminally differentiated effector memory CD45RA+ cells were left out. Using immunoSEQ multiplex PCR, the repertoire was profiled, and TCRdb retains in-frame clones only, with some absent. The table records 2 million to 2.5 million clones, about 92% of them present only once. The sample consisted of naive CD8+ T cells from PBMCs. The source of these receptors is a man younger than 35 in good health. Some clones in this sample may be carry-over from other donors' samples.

The CDR3 DNA follows: TGTGCCAGCAGTGGGGCTGGTGTGCTGATCTACGAGCAGTACTTC. Translating it yields CASSGAGVLIYEQYF. The rearrangement uses TRBV28 and TRBJ2-7, with D tentatively TRBD1 (5 bases). Between the trimmed V and J ends, which lost 5 bases and 3 bases, there was a span of 17 bases. The CDR3 is made up of 15 amino acids. The germline V gene encodes CDR1 MDHEN and CDR2 SYDVKM.

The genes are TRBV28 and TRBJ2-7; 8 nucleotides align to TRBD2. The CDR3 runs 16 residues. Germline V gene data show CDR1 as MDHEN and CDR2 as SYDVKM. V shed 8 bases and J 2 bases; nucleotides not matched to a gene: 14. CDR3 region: CASGHAGGPPAYEQYF. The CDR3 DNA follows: TGTGCCAGCGGACATGCGGGAGGCCCTCCGGCCTACGAGCAGTACTTC.

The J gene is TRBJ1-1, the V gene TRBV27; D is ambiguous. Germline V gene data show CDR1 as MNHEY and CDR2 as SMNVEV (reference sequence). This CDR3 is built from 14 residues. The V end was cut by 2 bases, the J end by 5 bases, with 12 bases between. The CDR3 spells CASSLNPVWTEAFF. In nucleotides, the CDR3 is TGTGCCAGCAGTTTAAACCCGGTTTGGACTGAAGCTTTCTTT.

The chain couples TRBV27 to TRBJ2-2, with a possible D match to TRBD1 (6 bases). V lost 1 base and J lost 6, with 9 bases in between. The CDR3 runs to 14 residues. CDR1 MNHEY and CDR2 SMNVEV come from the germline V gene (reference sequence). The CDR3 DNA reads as TGTGCCAGCAGTTTATGGACAGTTCCCGGGGAGCTGTTTTTT. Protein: CASSLWTVPGELFF.

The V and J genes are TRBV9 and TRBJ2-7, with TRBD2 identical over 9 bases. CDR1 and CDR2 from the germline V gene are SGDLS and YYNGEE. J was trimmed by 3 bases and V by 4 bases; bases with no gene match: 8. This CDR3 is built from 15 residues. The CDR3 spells CASSPGLAPNYEQYF. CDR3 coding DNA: TGTGCCAGCAGCCCCGGACTAGCGCCAAACTACGAGCAGTACTTC.

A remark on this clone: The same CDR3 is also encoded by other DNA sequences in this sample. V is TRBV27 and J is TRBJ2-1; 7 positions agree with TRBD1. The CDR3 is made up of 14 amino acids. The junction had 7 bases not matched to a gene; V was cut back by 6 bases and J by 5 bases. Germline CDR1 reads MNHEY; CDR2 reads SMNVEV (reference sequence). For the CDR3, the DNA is TGTGCCAGCAGCCCCCGGGACAGAAACAATGAGCAGTTCTTC. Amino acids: CASSPRDRNNEQFF.

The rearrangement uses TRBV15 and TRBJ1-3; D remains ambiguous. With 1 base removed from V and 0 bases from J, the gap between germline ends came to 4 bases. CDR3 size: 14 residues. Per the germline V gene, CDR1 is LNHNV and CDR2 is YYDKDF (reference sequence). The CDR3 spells CATSRAASGNTIYF. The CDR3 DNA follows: TGTGCCACCAGCAGAGCGGCCTCTGGAAACACCATATATTTT.

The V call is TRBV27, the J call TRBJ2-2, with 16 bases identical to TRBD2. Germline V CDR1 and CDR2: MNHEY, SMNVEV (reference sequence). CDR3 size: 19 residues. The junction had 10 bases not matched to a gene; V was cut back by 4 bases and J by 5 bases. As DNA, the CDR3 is TGTGCCAGCAGTTCAGACCGGGGACTAGCGGGAGGGCCGACCGGGGAGCTGTTTTTT. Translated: CASSSDRGLAGGPTGELFF.

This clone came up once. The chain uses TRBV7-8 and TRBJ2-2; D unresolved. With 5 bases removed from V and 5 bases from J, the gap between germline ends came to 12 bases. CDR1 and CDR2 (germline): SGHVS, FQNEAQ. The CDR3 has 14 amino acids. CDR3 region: CASSHYGRTGELFF. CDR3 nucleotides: TGTGCCAGCAGCCACTATGGAAGGACCGGGGAGCTGTTTTTT. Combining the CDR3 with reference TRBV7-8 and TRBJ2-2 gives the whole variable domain GAGVSQSPRYKVAKRGQDVALRCDPISGHVSLFWYQQALGQGPEFLTYFQNEAQLDKSGLPSDRFFAERPEGSVSTLKIQRTQQEDSAVYLCASSHYGRTGELFFGEGSRLTVL.

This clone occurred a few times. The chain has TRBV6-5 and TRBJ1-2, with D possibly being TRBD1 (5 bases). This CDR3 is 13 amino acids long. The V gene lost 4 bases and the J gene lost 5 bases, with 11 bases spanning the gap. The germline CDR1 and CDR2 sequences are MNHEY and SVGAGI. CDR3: CASSFGTAYGYTF. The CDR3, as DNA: TGTGCCAGCAGTTTCGGGACTGCATATGGCTACACCTTC.

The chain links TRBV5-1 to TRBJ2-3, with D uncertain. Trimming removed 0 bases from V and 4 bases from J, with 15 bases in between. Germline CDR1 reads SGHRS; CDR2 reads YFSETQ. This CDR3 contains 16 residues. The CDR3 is CASSLGLVGLADTQYF. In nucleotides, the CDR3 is TGCGCCAGCAGCTTGGGTTTGGTGGGGTTAGCAGATACGCAGTATTTT.

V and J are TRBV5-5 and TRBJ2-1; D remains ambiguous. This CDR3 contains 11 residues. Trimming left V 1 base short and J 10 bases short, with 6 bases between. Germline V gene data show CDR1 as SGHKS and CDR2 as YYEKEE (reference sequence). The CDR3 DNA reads TGTGCCAGCAGCTTGAACGGCGAGCAGTTCTTC. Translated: CASSLNGEQFF. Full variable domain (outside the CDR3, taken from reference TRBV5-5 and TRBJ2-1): DAGVTQSPTHLIKTRGQQVTLRCSPISGHKSVSWYQQVLGQGPQFIFQYYEKEERGRGNFPDRFSARQFPNYSSELNVNALLLGDSALYLCASSLNGEQFFGPGTRLTVL.

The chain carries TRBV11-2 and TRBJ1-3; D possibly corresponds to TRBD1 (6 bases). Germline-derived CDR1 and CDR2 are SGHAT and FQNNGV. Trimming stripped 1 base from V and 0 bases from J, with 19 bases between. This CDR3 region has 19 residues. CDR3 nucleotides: TGTGCCAGCAGCTTAGGGCCGGCGGACAGAACTCTCTCTGGAAACACCATATATTTT. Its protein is CASSLGPADRTLSGNTIYF.

Written as DNA, the CDR3 is TGTGCCACCAGCAGAGCCGGGACAGTGAACACCGGGGAGCTGTTTTTT. This gives the protein CATSRAGTVNTGELFF. The gene calls are TRBV15 and TRBJ2-2; 7 bases line up with TRBD1. Germline loops: CDR1 LNHNV, CDR2 YYDKDF (reference sequence). V lost 1 base and J lost 1; bases outside the gene matches: 3. The CDR3 contains 16 residues.

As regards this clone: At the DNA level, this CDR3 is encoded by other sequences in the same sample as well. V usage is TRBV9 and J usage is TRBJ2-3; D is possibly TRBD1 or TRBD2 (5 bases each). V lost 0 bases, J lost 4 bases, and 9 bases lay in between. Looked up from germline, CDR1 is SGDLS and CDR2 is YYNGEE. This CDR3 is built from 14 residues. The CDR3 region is CASSVARGADTQYF. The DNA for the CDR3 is TGTGCCAGCAGCGTAGCGAGAGGGGCAGATACGCAGTATTTT.

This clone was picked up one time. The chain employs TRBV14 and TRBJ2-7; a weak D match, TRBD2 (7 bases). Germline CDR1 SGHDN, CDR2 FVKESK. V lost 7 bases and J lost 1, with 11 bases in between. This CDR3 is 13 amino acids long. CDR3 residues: CASNGGLSYEQYF. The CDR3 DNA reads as TGTGCCAGCAACGGGGGGCTTTCCTACGAGCAGTACTTC.

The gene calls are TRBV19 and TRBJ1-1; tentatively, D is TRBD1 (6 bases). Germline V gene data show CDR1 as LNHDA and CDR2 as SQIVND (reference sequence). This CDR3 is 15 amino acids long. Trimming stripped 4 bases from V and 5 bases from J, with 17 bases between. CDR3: CASSSPSGQWTEAFF. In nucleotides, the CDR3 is TGTGCCAGTAGTAGCCCATCCGGACAGTGGACTGAAGCTTTCTTT.

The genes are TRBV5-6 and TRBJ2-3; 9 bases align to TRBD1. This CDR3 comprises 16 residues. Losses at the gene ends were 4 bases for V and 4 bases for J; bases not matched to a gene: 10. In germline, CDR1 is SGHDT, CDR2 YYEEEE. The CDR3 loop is CASSLRDRVGADTQYF. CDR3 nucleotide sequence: TGTGCCAGCAGCCTCCGGGACAGGGTCGGAGCAGATACGCAGTATTTT.

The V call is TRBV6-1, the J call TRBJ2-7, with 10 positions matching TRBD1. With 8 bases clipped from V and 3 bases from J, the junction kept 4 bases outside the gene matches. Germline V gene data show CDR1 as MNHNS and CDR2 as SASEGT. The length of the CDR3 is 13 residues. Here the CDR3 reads CASWWDRGYEQYF. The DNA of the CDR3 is TGTGCCAGCTGGTGGGACAGGGGCTACGAGCAGTACTTC.

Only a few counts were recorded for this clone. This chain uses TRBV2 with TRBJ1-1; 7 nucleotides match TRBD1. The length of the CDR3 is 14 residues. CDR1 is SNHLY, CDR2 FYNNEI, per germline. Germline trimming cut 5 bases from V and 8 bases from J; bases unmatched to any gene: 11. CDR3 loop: CASSSDRTKDEAFF. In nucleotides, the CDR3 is TGTGCCAGCAGTTCGGACAGGACAAAGGACGAAGCTTTCTTT.

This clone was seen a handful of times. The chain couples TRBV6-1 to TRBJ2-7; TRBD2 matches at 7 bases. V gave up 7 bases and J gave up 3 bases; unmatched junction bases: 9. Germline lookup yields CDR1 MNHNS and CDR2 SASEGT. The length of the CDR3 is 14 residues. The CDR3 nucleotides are TGTGCCAGCACCTCCGGGACTATCGGCTACGAGCAGTACTTC. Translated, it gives CASTSGTIGYEQYF.

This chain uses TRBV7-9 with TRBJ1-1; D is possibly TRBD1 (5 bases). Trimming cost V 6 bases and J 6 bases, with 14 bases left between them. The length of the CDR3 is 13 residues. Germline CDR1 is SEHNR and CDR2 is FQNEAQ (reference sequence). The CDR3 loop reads CASRAGLGAEAFF. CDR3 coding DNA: TGTGCCAGCAGAGCAGGGTTGGGTGCTGAAGCTTTCTTT. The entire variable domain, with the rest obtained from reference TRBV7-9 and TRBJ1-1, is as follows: DTGVSQNPRHKITKRGQNVTFRCDPISEHNRLYWYRQTLGQGPEFLTYFQNEAQLEKSRLLSDRFSAERPKGSFSTLEIQRTEQGDSAMYLCASRAGLGAEAFFGQGTRLTVV.

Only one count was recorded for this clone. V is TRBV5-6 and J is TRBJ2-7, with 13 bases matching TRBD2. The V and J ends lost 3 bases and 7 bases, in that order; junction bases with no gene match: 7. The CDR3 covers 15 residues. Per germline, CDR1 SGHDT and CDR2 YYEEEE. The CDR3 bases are TGTGCCAGCAGCTCCCCGACTAGCGGGAGGCCTGAGCAGTACTTC. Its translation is CASSSPTSGRPEQYF.

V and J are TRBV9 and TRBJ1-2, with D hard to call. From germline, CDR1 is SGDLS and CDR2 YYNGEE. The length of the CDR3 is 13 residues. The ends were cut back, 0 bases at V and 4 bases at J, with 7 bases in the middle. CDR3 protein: CASSVAEGYGYTF. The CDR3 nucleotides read TGTGCCAGCAGCGTAGCTGAGGGCTATGGCTACACCTTC.

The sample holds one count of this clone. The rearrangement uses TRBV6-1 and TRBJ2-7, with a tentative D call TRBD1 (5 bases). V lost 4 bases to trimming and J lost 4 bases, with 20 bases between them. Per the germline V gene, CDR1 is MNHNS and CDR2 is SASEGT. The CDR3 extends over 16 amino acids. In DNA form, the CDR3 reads TGTGCCAGCAGTGGCTCCAGGGTGCCCCAGGGTTACGAGCAGTACTTC. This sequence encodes CASSGSRVPQGYEQYF.

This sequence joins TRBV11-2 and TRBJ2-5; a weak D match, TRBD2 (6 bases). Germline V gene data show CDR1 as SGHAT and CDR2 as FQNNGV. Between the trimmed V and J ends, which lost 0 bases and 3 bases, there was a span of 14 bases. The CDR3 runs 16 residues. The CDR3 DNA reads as TGTGCCAGCAGCTTAGATCAGAGGGGACTGGAAGAGACCCAGTACTTC. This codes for CASSLDQRGLEETQYF.

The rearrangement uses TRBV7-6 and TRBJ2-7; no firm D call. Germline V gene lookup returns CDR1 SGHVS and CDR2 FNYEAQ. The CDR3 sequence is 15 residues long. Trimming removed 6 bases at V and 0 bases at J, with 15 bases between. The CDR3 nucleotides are TGTGCCAGCAGTCCGTCAAGACTGCCCTCCTACGAGCAGTACTTC. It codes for CASSPSRLPSYEQYF.

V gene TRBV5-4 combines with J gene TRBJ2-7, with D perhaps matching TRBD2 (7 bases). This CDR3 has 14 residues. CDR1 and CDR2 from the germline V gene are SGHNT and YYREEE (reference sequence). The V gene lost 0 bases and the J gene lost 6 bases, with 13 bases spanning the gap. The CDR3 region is CASSLEGGAGEQYF. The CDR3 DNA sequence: TGTGCCAGCAGCTTGGAGGGGGGGGCAGGCGAGCAGTACTTC.